This T cell receptor beta chain was profiled in a study of Ad26.COV2.S vaccination and SARS-CoV-2 variants (dated by TCRdb to the early 2020s). Study-wide context: Donors in the vaccine arm were drawn from COV1001, a multicentre, randomized, double-blind, placebo-controlled phase I-IIa trial testing Ad26.COV2.S in healthy adults. Ad26.COV2.S was administered intramuscularly at a dose of 5x10^10 or 1x10^11 viral particles, either as one shot or as two shots given 56 days apart. TCRbeta repertoire sequencing served as the tool for gauging how specific and how broad the SARS-CoV-2-reactive T cell receptors were following Ad26.COV2.S vaccination. The TCR-sequenced set comprised around 30 samples: around 20 Ad26.COV2.S vaccine recipients, 5 placebo recipients and 8 SARS-CoV-2 convalescent individuals. Trial participants were randomized into five groups of five, in which low-dose or high-dose Ad26.COV2.S was given once or twice, or placebo was given on both occasions. Blinding of investigators to trial group allocation was maintained during experiments and outcome assessment. The full study reports these points: The authors noted that total T cell responses may have been underestimated by the TCR breadth and depth analyses. Substantial breadth of spike-specific CD8+ and CD4+ T cell responses was reported after vaccination. Comparing responses between vaccine doses or regimens was not something the study was powered to do. Comparable non-spike TCR breadth was observed between vaccine and placebo recipients, consistent with only spike being contained in the vaccine. Spike-specific TCR breadth was higher in Ad26.COV2.S recipients than in placebo recipients (P = 0.0014).

This clone came up a few times. Its binding antigen is unknown. No base quality information exists; no much larger clone differs at one position. The sample's treatment or condition label is to be understood as: 15 to 20 received Ad26.COV2.S at low or high dose, single or two shots; about 5 received placebo; per-sample allocation not given. For vaccine and placebo recipients, repertoires were sequenced using samples collected on day 63 after the first injection. Cohort 1b enrolled some 25 adults aged 18-55 years at a single site in Boston, USA, between 29 July and 7 August 2020. Ad26.COV2.S was a replication-incompetent adenovirus type 26 vector that expressed a prefusion-stabilized SARS-CoV-2 spike protein derived from the original Wuhan strain. CDR1 and CDR2 were assigned from the germline V gene as SGHRS and YFSETQ. From its cysteine to its phenylalanine, the CDR3 spans 15 amino acids. The DNA shown is the 45-base CDR3, in frame from base 1. Clipping removes 1 base from V and 7 bases from J, with 3 as the unmatched junction base count.

TCRbeta CDR3 regions were sequenced with the immunoSEQ Assay. After extraction, genomic DNA underwent amplification by bias-controlled multiplex PCR, followed by high-throughput sequencing. In the paper's pipeline: To quantify the absolute abundance of every unique TCRbeta CDR3 region, sequences were collapsed and filtered. T cell fraction was estimated by normalizing TCRbeta template counts to usable DNA, with usable DNA measured through amplification of reference genes found in all nucleated cells. Repertoire TCRs were annotated as SARS-CoV-2-specific by exact matching of V gene, CDR3 amino acid sequence and J gene to a known reactive TCR set. The reference SARS-CoV-2 TCR set was obtained from MIRA and was filtered for enrichment in COVID-19-positive ImmuneCODE repertoires, whereby public or cross-reactive TCRs were removed. Using the MIRA antigens, annotated TCRs were further analysed by specific ORF or by position within an ORF. Breadth was defined as the number of annotated unique rearrangements divided by the total number of unique productive rearrangements, and depth was defined as the summed frequency of the annotated unique rearrangements. Group comparisons of TCR breadth used two-sided Wilcoxon rank-sum tests. TCRdb took this table from immuneACCESS and kept in-frame rearrangements with V and J called. Such tables lack part of the clones; where checked against another copy, unresolved V genes explain under half of the gap, and the rest is unexplained. D and trimming were read from the DNA, whereas the V and J calls and clone size are those reported in that table. The sample contains under 300,000 clones, roughly 89% of them found a single time. Of the sample, just under 3% is held by the ten largest clones.

This receptor chain uses TRBV5-1 and TRBJ2-3; 13 central bases correspond to TRBD2. This clonotype was sampled from a person aged 18 to 59 who received the Ad26.COV2.S COVID-19 vaccine or a placebo. The source was peripheral blood, collected in a trial of Ad26.COV2.S vaccine versus placebo. The CDR3 reads as follows: CASSLWTSGGHTQYF. The sequenced DNA is TGCGCCAGCAGCTTGTGGACTAGCGGGGGCCATACGCAGTATTTT.